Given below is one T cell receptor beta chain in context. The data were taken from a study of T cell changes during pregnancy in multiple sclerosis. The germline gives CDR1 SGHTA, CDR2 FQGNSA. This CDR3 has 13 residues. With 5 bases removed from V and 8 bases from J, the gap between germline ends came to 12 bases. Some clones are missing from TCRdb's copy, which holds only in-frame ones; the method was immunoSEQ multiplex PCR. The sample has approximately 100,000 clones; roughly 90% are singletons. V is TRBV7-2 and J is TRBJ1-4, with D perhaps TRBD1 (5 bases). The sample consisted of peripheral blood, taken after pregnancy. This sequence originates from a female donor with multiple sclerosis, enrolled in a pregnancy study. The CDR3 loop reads CASSPGPWEKLFF. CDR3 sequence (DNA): TGTGCCAGCAGCCCAGGGCCTTGGGAAAAACTGTTTTTT.